This T cell receptor beta chain derives from a study of cytomegalovirus exposure and HLA in healthy donors. Generated by immunoSEQ multiplex PCR, the TCRdb table keeps only in-frame clones and is missing some. The sample carries a few hundred thousand clones, 70% to 90% recorded once. The ends lost 4 bases at V and 0 bases at J; junction bases unmatched: 17. The CDR3 runs to 19 residues. Germline lookup yields CDR1 SEHNR and CDR2 FQNEAQ (reference sequence). The chain joins TRBV7-9 to TRBJ1-1, with TRBD1 matching over 7 bases. Sequenced sample: PBMCs. The receptor comes from a woman aged 18-29 years in good health and CMV-seronegative. CDR3 in DNA: TGTGCCAGCAGCTCCCTCGGGACAGCACATCTTCCCATGAACACTGAAGCTTTCTTT. It is translated as CASSSLGTAHLPMNTEAFF.